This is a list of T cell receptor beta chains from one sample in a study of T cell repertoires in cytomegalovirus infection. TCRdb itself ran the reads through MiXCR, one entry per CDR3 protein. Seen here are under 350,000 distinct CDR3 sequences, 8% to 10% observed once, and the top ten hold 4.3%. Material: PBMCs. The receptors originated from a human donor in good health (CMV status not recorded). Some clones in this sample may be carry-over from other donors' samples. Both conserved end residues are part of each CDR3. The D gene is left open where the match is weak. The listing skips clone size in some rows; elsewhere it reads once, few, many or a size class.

CDR3: CASSQGGDRQETQYF
DNA: TGTGCCAGCAGCCAAGGAGGGGACAGACAAGAGACCCAGTACTTC
J: TRBJ2-5
D: .
V: TRBV11-3
size: few
length: 15

CDR3: CASSSVVQVEKLFF
DNA: TGTGCCAGCAGCTCCGTAGTTCAAGTAGAAAAACTGTTTTTT
J: TRBJ1-4
D: .
V: TRBV6-5
size: few
length: 14

CDR3: CASSPRGSSVTQYF
DNA: TGTGCCAGCAGCCCACGGGGGTCTTCTGTGACCCAGTACTTC
J: TRBJ2-5
D: .
V: TRBV7-2
size: many
length: 14

CDR3: CASSLDRDYGYTF
DNA: TGTGCCAGCAGTCTGGACAGGGACTATGGCTACACCTTC
J: TRBJ1-2
D: TRBD1
V: TRBV7-2
size: many
length: 13

CDR3: CASSLDRVNGYTF
DNA: TGTGCCAGCAGTCTGGACAGGGTGAATGGCTACACCTTC
J: TRBJ1-2
D: TRBD1
V: TRBV28
size: few
length: 13

CDR3: CASSLTPRELGTEAFF
DNA: TGTGCCAGCAGCTTAACCCCCCGGGAGCTGGGCACTGAAGCTTTCTTT
J: TRBJ1-1
D: .
V: TRBV7-3
size: many
length: 16

CDR3: CASSLSGGARNEQFF
DNA: TGTGCCAGCAGTTTAAGCGGGGGGGCGAGGAATGAGCAGTTCTTC
J: TRBJ2-1
D: TRBD2
V: TRBV12-3/TRBV12-4
size: few
length: 15

CDR3: CASSLSLYEQYF
DNA: TGTGCCAGCAGCCTCTCTCTCTACGAGCAGTACTTC
J: TRBJ2-7
D: .
V: TRBV7-2
size: many
length: 12

CDR3: CASSFDRGGQGALAFF
DNA: TGTGCCAGCAGCTTCGACAGAGGAGGGCAGGGGGCACTAGCTTTCTTT
J: TRBJ1-1
D: TRBD1
V: TRBV7-2
size: few
length: 16

CDR3: CSAESQGLNIQYF
DNA: TGCAGTGCCGAGAGTCAGGGGTTGAACATTCAGTACTTC
J: TRBJ2-4
D: .
V: TRBV20-1
size: .
length: 13

CDR3: CASFDHSGRPGSSYNEQFF
DNA: TGTGCCAGCTTCGACCATAGCGGGAGGCCGGGGAGCTCCTACAATGAGCAGTTCTTC
J: TRBJ2-1
D: TRBD2
V: TRBV7-2
size: .
length: 19

CDR3: CSVPRGNTGELFF
DNA: TGCAGTGTCCCGAGGGGGAACACCGGGGAGCTGTTTTTT
J: TRBJ2-2
D: .
V: TRBV20-1
size: .
length: 13

CDR3: CASSPMPDTQYF
DNA: TGTGCCAGCTCACCAATGCCAGATACGCAGTATTTT
J: TRBJ2-3
D: .
V: TRBV18
size: .
length: 12

CDR3: CASRARENEKLFF
DNA: TGTGCCAGCAGGGCCAGGGAGAATGAAAAACTGTTTTTT
J: TRBJ1-4
D: .
V: TRBV6-6
size: .
length: 13

CDR3: CSVEILGRDETQYF
DNA: TGCAGCGTTGAAATCTTGGGCAGGGACGAGACCCAGTACTTC
J: TRBJ2-5
D: .
V: TRBV29-1
size: few
length: 14

CDR3: CASIPSGLEFYEQYF
DNA: TGTGCCAGCATCCCCTCAGGACTAGAGTTCTACGAGCAGTACTTC
J: TRBJ2-7
D: TRBD2
V: TRBV12-3/TRBV12-4
size: many
length: 15

CDR3: CASSFRLAGGRETQYF
DNA: TGTGCCAGCAGCTTCAGACTAGCGGGGGGGCGGGAGACCCAGTACTTC
J: TRBJ2-5
D: TRBD2
V: TRBV7-2
size: many
length: 16

CDR3: CASIGTPPEAFF
DNA: TGTGCCAGCATCGGAACTCCCCCTGAAGCTTTCTTT
J: TRBJ1-1
D: .
V: TRBV28
size: .
length: 12

CDR3: CSAREETGGEETQYF
DNA: TGCAGTGCTAGAGAAGAGACAGGGGGCGAAGAGACCCAGTACTTC
J: TRBJ2-5
D: TRBD1
V: TRBV20-1
size: .
length: 15

CDR3: CASSQDRGGGQPQHF
DNA: TGCGCCAGCAGCCAAGATCGGGGAGGGGGTCAGCCCCAGCATTTT
J: TRBJ1-5
D: .
V: TRBV4-3
size: many
length: 15

CDR3: CASSRGIGTSGRWNEQYF
DNA: TGTGCCAGCAGTCGCGGTATCGGGACTAGCGGGAGGTGGAACGAGCAGTACTTC
J: TRBJ2-7
D: TRBD2
V: TRBV7-2
size: many
length: 18

CDR3: CASSEAVQVGTGELFF
DNA: TGTGCCAGCAGTGAAGCGGTCCAGGTTGGGACCGGGGAGCTGTTTTTT
J: TRBJ2-2
D: .
V: TRBV6-1
size: many
length: 16

CDR3: CASSFGGGGKETQYF
DNA: TGTGCCAGCAGCTTTGGGGGAGGCGGGAAGGAGACCCAGTACTTC
J: TRBJ2-5
D: .
V: TRBV7-2
size: few
length: 15

CDR3: CASSQVTSDYSYEQYF
DNA: TGCGCCAGCAGCCAAGTTACTAGCGATTACTCCTACGAGCAGTACTTC
J: TRBJ2-7
D: TRBD2
V: TRBV4-1
size: many
length: 16

CDR3: CASIESGQNYGYTF
DNA: TGTGCCAGCATCGAGAGCGGACAGAACTATGGCTACACCTTC
J: TRBJ1-2
D: .
V: TRBV28
size: .
length: 14

CDR3: CASSSSGAYEQYF
DNA: TGTGCCAGCAGCTCTAGCGGGGCCTACGAGCAGTACTTC
J: TRBJ2-7
D: TRBD2
V: TRBV7-4
size: .
length: 13

CDR3: CASTSDRENSYEQYF
DNA: TGTGCCAGTACCTCAGACAGGGAAAACTCCTACGAGCAGTACTTC
J: TRBJ2-7
D: TRBD1
V: TRBV19
size: .
length: 15

CDR3: CASSPPGRATNSPLHF
DNA: TGTGCCAGCTCACCACCGGGGAGGGCCACTAATTCACCCCTCCACTTT
J: TRBJ1-6
D: .
V: TRBV18
size: few
length: 16

CDR3: CASSYSSGGPSYNEQFF
DNA: TGTGCCAGCAGTTACTCTAGCGGGGGGCCCTCCTACAATGAGCAGTTCTTC
J: TRBJ2-1
D: TRBD2
V: TRBV6-2/TRBV6-3
size: few
length: 17

CDR3: CSARGPSGIGDEQYF
DNA: TGCAGTGCTAGGGGCCCTAGCGGGATAGGCGACGAGCAGTACTTC
J: TRBJ2-7
D: TRBD2
V: TRBV20-1
size: few
length: 15

CDR3: CASSLGAGGAGELFF
DNA: TGTGCCAGCAGTTTAGGAGCGGGAGGTGCCGGGGAGCTGTTTTTT
J: TRBJ2-2
D: TRBD2
V: TRBV27
size: many
length: 15

CDR3: CASSLTLTNEQYF
DNA: TGTGCCAGCAGCCTCACCCTAACTAACGAGCAGTACTTC
J: TRBJ2-7
D: .
V: TRBV7-2
size: many
length: 13

CDR3: CASSLAPRGTEAFF
DNA: TGTGCCAGCAGCTTAGCCCCCCGAGGCACTGAAGCTTTCTTT
J: TRBJ1-1
D: .
V: TRBV7-2
size: many
length: 14

CDR3: CASSALVAETQYF
DNA: TGTGCCAGCAGCGCCTTAGTAGCTGAGACCCAGTACTTC
J: TRBJ2-5
D: .
V: TRBV5-4
size: .
length: 13

CDR3: CSATPDRVVSQPQHF
DNA: TGCAGTGCCACCCCGGACAGGGTTGTTAGTCAGCCCCAGCATTTT
J: TRBJ1-5
D: TRBD1
V: TRBV20-1
size: .
length: 15

CDR3: CATSDPGTDGYTF
DNA: TGTGCCACCAGTGACCCCGGGACAGATGGCTACACCTTC
J: TRBJ1-2
D: TRBD1
V: TRBV24-1
size: .
length: 13

CDR3: CASSYSGSGGQETQYF
DNA: TGTGCCAGCAGTTACTCGGGTAGCGGGGGACAAGAGACCCAGTACTTC
J: TRBJ2-5
D: TRBD2
V: TRBV6-5
size: many
length: 16

CDR3: CASSLEAPKNTEAFF
DNA: TGTGCCAGCAGCCTGGAGGCGCCTAAGAACACTGAAGCTTTCTTT
J: TRBJ1-1
D: .
V: TRBV5-6
size: .
length: 15

CDR3: CASSPGRNLVRNEQFF
DNA: TGTGCCAGCAGCCCCGGACGCAATCTAGTTCGAAATGAGCAGTTCTTC
J: TRBJ2-1
D: .
V: TRBV7-9
size: many
length: 16

CDR3: CASSPKPDRSRKQFF
DNA: TGTGCCAGCAGCCCCAAACCCGACAGGTCCCGGAAACAGTTCTTC
J: TRBJ2-1
D: .
V: TRBV3-1
size: many
length: 15

CDR3: CASKESGENEQFF
DNA: TGTGCCAGCAAGGAGTCAGGGGAAAATGAGCAGTTCTTC
J: TRBJ2-1
D: .
V: TRBV25-1
size: many
length: 13

CDR3: CASSHGGWDTQYF
DNA: TGCGCCAGCAGCCATGGGGGGTGGGATACGCAGTATTTT
J: TRBJ2-3
D: .
V: TRBV4-3
size: .
length: 13

CDR3: CSAAGTSGGAGKTQYF
DNA: TGCAGTGCGGCGGGGACTAGCGGGGGGGCTGGAAAGACCCAGTACTTC
J: TRBJ2-5
D: TRBD2
V: TRBV20-1
size: .
length: 16

CDR3: CASSLVGGGNSPLHF
DNA: TGTGCCAGCAGTTTAGTCGGGGGAGGTAATTCACCCCTCCACTTT
J: TRBJ1-6
D: .
V: TRBV12-3/TRBV12-4
size: .
length: 15

CDR3: CASRSSGGGPYEQYF
DNA: TGTGCCAGCAGGAGTAGCGGGGGGGGTCCCTACGAGCAGTACTTC
J: TRBJ2-7
D: TRBD2
V: TRBV6-8
size: few
length: 15

CDR3: CASSVRTRGETQYF
DNA: TGTGCCAGCAGTGTTCGGACTAGGGGAGAGACCCAGTACTTC
J: TRBJ2-5
D: TRBD2
V: TRBV28
size: many
length: 14

CDR3: CASRHPYIRAEAFF
DNA: TGTGCCAGCAGGCACCCGTACATCCGCGCTGAAGCTTTCTTT
J: TRBJ1-1
D: .
V: TRBV27
size: .
length: 14